These 9 T cell receptor beta chains came from one sample sequenced in a study of blood T cell repertoires in COVID-19 (TCRdb year 2020). The method behind the library was the immunoSEQ multiplex PCR assay. The clones in this table, taken by TCRdb from immuneACCESS, are in-frame only. Not every clone is retained; where verified, under half of the shortfall comes from an unresolved V gene, and the cause of the rest is unknown. The sample yields over 85,000 clones; roughly 86% were counted once. The ten largest make up approximately 7% of the sample. Sequenced input: peripheral blood. The source is a human donor with acute or convalescent COVID-19. The donor label of this sample is uncertain.

The chain joins TRBV14 to TRBJ2-3; 7 bases agree with TRBD2. Germline CDR1 and CDR2: SGHDN and FVKESK. The ends lost 7 bases at V and 4 bases at J; junction bases unmatched: 11. This CDR3 comprises 15 residues. The CDR3 here is CASTPGRGPSDTQYF. The CDR3, as DNA: TGTGCCAGCACCCCAGGGAGGGGCCCCTCAGATACGCAGTATTTT.

The gene calls are TRBV28 and TRBJ2-3; TRBD2 matches 8 bases. The CDR3 extends over 13 amino acids. Looked up from germline, CDR1 is MDHEN and CDR2 is SYDVKM. V lost 9 bases to trimming and J lost 1 base; unmatched junction nucleotides: 3. The CDR3 reads CASTGGRTDTQYF. CDR3 bases: TGTGCCAGTACGGGGGGGCGCACAGATACGCAGTATTTT.

The chain links TRBV10-2 to TRBJ1-1, with D hard to call. Germline assignment: CDR1 WSHSY and CDR2 SAAADI. V was clipped by 2 bases and J by 3 bases, with 4 bases between them. CDR3 length: 12 residues. CDR3 DNA sequence: TGCGCCAGCAGTGAGGAGTACACTGAAGCTTTCTTT. It yields the protein CASSEEYTEAFF.

V usage is TRBV5-1 and J usage is TRBJ2-5; 7 bases are a match to TRBD1. Unmatched junction bases numbered 6, after V lost 0 bases and J lost 4 bases. Germline CDR1 is SGHRS and CDR2 is YFSETQ. The CDR3 totals 15 residues. The CDR3 nucleotides read TGCGCCAGCAGCTTGGACTGGGACAGTGGAGAGACCCAGTACTTC. This translates into CASSLDWDSGETQYF.

This clone turned up a few times. The V gene is TRBV7-2, the J gene TRBJ1-4; possible D gene TRBD1, 6 bases. Between the trimmed V and J ends, which lost 2 bases and 0 bases, there was a span of 19 bases. The CDR3 is 19 amino acids. Germline loops: CDR1 SGHTA, CDR2 FQGNSA. CDR3 loop: CASSLRPLAGAPTNEKLFF. Here the CDR3 DNA reads TGTGCCAGCAGCTTAAGGCCCCTGGCAGGGGCCCCAACTAATGAAAAACTGTTTTTT. The entire variable domain, with the rest obtained from reference TRBV7-2 and TRBJ1-4, is as follows: GAGVSQSPSNKVTEKGKDVELRCDPISGHTALYWYRQSLGQGLEFLIYFQGNSAPDKSGLPSDRFSAERTGGSVSTLTIQRTQQEDSAVYLCASSLRPLAGAPTNEKLFFGSGTQLSVL.

The chain carries TRBV2 and TRBJ1-5, with 10 bases that match TRBD1. Trimming at V came to 5 bases and at J to 5 bases, leaving 3 bases not matched to a gene. The CDR3 is made up of 14 amino acids. Germline assignment: CDR1 SNHLY and CDR2 FYNNEI. Written as DNA, the CDR3 is TGTGCCAGCAGTTCGACAGGGGGCGATCAGCCCCAGCATTTT. It yields the protein CASSSTGGDQPQHF.

Written as DNA, the CDR3 is TGCGCCAGCAGTGCCGGGACAGGGGGCCTCGGGGAGCTGTTTTTT. This encodes CASSAGTGGLGELFF. The chain joins TRBV5-1 to TRBJ2-2; 12 bases map to TRBD1. Trimming cost V 5 bases and J 7 bases; bases outside gene matches: 6. The length of the CDR3 is 15 residues. From germline, CDR1 is SGHRS and CDR2 YFSETQ.

The CDR3, as DNA: TGTGCCACCAGCAGAGCACAGGGTTTGGGCACCGGGGAGCTGTTTTTT. This encodes CATSRAQGLGTGELFF. The chain combines TRBV15 with TRBJ2-2; weak D call: TRBD1 (6 bases). The V end lost 1 base, the J end lost 4 bases, and 13 bases lay between the germline ends. The CDR3 is 16 amino acids. Germline CDR1 reads LNHNV; CDR2 reads YYDKDF (reference sequence).

V and J are TRBV10-1 and TRBJ2-1, with TRBD2 as a possible D gene (5 bases). The CDR3 extends over 14 amino acids. V lost 3 bases and J lost 0, with 6 bases in between. CDR1 WNHNN and CDR2 SYGVQD come from the germline V gene (reference sequence). Written as DNA, the CDR3 is TGCGCCAGCAGTGACCGGGGCTCCTACAATGAGCAGTTCTTC. Amino acid sequence: CASSDRGSYNEQFF.